These T cell receptor beta chains were read from a single sample in a study of blood T cells in healthy people across ages. TCRdb itself ran the 5' RACE reads through MiXCR, one entry per CDR3 protein. Of 850,000 to 1,000,000 distinct CDR3 sequences in the sample, approximately 50% were seen once. Sequencing was done on a sample of blood. These receptors originate from an older woman in good health. The conserved cysteine and the conserved F or W are not part of the CDR3 here. Only some rows state a clone size, as once, few, many or a class for expanded clones.

v_call	j_call	clone_size	cdr3_aa
TRBV6-2/TRBV6-3	TRBJ1-5	-	ASRYRTVNQPQH
TRBV28	TRBJ2-1	once	ASSFPPAFEQF
TRBV4-3	TRBJ2-7	-	ASSQDHGAPGYEQY
TRBV28	TRBJ2-5	few	ASSFVQGSRRSRGETQY
TRBV29-1	TRBJ2-5	many	SDGTEETQY
TRBV4-1	TRBJ2-3	-	ASSQDLERTDTQY
TRBV14	TRBJ2-3	-	ASSPIAGGFDTQY
TRBV28	TRBJ2-2	-	ASSFQRTNTGELF
TRBV12-3/TRBV12-4	TRBJ1-2	few	ASSSSLGQLNYGYT
TRBV6-1	TRBJ1-1	-	ASRLRGNTEAF
TRBV20-1	TRBJ2-5	-	SARAPWEHEQY
TRBV20-1	TRBJ2-7	-	SAEAQGRYEQY
TRBV20-1	TRBJ2-3	-	SASARHGQY
TRBV7-9	TRBJ2-3	-	ASSPNQGGYTDTQY
TRBV18	TRBJ2-6	-	ASSPEGLSGANVLT
TRBV18	TRBJ2-1	-	ASSLRTGLNEQF
TRBV10-1	TRBJ2-5	-	ASSPGQRKETQY
TRBV3-1	TRBJ2-7	-	ASSQQREATYEQY
TRBV27	TRBJ2-7	-	ASSLVSAEQY
TRBV6-5	TRBJ1-2	-	ASSRQGSRGYT
TRBV6-5	TRBJ2-7	few	ASSRSSGLYEQY
TRBV20-1	TRBJ1-1	-	SAREGGRDTEAF
TRBV2	TRBJ1-4	-	ASRGIEKLF
TRBV4-1	TRBJ2-1	few	ASRQGAGVINEQF
TRBV20-1	TRBJ2-3	-	SAALASSTDTQY
TRBV7-7	TRBJ2-5	-	ASSLAASGQETQY
TRBV7-2	TRBJ2-1	-	ASSRATRYNEQF